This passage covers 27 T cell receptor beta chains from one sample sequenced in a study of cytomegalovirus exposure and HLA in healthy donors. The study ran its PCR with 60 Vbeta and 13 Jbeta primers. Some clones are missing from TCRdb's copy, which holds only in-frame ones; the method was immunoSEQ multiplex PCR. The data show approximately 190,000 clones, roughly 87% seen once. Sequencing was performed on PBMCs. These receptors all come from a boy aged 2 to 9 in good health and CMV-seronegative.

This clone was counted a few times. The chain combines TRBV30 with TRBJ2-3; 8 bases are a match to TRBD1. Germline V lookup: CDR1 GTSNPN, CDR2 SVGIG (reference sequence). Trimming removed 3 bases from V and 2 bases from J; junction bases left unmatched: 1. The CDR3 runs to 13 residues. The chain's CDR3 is CAWRDRATDTQYF. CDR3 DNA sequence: TGTGCCTGGAGGGACAGGGCCACAGATACGCAGTATTTT.

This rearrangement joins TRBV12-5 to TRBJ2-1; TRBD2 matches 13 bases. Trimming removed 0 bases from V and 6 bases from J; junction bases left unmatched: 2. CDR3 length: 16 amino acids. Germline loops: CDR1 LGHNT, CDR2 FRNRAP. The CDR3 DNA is TGTGCTAGTGGTTTGGTAGGACTAGCGGGGGTCAATGAGCAGTTCTTC. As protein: CASGLVGLAGVNEQFF. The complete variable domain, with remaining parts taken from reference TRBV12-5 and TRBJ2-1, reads DARVTQTPRHKVTEMGQEVTMRCQPILGHNTVFWYRQTMMQGLELLAYFRNRAPLDDSGMPKDRFSAEMPDATLATLKIQPSEPRDSAVYFCASGLVGLAGVNEQFFGPGTRLTVL.

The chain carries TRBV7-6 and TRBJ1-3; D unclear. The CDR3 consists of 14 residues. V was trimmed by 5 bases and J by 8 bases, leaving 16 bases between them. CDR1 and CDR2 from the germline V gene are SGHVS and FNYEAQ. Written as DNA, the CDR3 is TGTGCCAGCAGCCCATTATTTTTGGCGGACACCATATATTTT. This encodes CASSPLFLADTIYF.

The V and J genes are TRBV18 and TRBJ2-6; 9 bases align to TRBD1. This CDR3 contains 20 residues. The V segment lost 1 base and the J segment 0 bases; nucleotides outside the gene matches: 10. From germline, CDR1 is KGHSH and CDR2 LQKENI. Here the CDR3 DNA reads TGTGCCAGCTCACCACGCCCTTGGGACAGGGCTAGCTCTGGGGCCAACGTCCTGACTTTC. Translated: CASSPRPWDRASSGANVLTF.

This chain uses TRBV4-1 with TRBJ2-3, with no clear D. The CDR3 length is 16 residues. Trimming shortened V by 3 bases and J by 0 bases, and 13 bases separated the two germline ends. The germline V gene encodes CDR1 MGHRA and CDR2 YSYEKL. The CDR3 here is CASSHPREESTDTQYF. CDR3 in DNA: TGCGCCAGCAGCCACCCCCGAGAAGAAAGCACAGATACGCAGTATTTT.

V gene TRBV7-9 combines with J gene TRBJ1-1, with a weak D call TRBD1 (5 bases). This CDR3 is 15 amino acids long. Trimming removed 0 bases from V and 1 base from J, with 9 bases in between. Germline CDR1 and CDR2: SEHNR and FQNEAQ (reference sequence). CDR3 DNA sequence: TGTGCCAGCAGCTTAGCCCGGAGGGGGAACACTGAAGCTTTCTTT. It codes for CASSLARRGNTEAFF.

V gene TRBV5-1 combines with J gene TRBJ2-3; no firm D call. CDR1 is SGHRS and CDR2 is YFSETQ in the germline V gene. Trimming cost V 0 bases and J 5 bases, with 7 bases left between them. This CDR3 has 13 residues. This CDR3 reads CASSLGLGDTQYF. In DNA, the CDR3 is TGCGCCAGCAGCTTGGGGCTAGGAGATACGCAGTATTTT.

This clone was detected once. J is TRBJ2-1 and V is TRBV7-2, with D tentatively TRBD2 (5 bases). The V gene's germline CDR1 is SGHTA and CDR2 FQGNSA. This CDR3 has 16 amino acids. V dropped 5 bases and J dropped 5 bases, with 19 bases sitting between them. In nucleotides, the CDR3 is TGTGCCAGCAGCCCACGAGGGTCCTTTACTAACAATGAGCAGTTCTTC. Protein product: CASSPRGSFTNNEQFF. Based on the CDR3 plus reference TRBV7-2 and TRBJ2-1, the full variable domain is GAGVSQSPSNKVTEKGKDVELRCDPISGHTALYWYRQSLGQGLEFLIYFQGNSAPDKSGLPSDRFSAERTGGSVSTLTIQRTQQEDSAVYLCASSPRGSFTNNEQFFGPGTRLTVL.

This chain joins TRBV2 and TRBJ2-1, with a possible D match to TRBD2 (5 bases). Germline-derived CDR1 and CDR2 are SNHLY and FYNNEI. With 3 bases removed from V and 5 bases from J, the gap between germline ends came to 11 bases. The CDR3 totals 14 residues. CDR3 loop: CASSDGVTNNEQFF. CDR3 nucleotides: TGTGCCAGCAGTGACGGGGTTACTAACAATGAGCAGTTCTTC.

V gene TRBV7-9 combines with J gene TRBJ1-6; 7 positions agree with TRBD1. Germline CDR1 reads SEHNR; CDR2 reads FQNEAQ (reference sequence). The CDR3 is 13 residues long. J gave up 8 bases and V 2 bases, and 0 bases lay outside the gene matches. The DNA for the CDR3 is TGTGCCAGCAGCTTACAGGGGGATTCACCCCTCCACTTT. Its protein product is CASSLQGDSPLHF.

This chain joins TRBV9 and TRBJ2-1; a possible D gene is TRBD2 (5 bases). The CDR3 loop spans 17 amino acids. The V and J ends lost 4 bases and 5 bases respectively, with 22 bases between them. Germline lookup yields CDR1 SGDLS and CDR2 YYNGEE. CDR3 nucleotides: TGTGCCAGCAGCCCCAGGTCTGAGGGAAGTACCCACAATGAGCAGTTCTTC. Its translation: CASSPRSEGSTHNEQFF.

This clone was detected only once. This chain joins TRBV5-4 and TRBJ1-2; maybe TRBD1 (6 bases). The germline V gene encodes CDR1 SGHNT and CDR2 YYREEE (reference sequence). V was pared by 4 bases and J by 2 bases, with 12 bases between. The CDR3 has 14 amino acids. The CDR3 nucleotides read TGTGCCAGCAGCGCGGGGGGGGGCAACTATGGCTACACCTTC. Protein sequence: CASSAGGGNYGYTF.

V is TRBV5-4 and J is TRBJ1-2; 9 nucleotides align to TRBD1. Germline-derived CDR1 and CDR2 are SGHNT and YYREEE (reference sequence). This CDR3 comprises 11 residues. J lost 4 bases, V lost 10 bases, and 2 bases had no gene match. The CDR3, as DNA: TGTGCCTGGGGACAGGGCTATGGCTACACCTTC. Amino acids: CAWGQGYGYTF.

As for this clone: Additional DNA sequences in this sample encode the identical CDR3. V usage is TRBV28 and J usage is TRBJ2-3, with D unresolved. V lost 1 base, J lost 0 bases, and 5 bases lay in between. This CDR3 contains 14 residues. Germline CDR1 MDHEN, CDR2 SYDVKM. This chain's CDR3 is CASSLSGSTDTQYF. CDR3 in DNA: TGTGCCAGCAGTTTATCCGGTAGCACAGATACGCAGTATTTT.

CDR3 DNA sequence: TGTGCCAGCAGTTCGCTGGACAGGGCTAGCAATCAGCCCCAGCATTTT. Translation gives CASSSLDRASNQPQHF. This chain links TRBV28 with TRBJ1-5; the match to TRBD1 covers 8 bases. The CDR3 is 16 amino acids. Germline-derived CDR1 and CDR2 are MDHEN and SYDVKM. Trimming took 4 bases from V and 0 from J; bases not matched to a gene: 5.

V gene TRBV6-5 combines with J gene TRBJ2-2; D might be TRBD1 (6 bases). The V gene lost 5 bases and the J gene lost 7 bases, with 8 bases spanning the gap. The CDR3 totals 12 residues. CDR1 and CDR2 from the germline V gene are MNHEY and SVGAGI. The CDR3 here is CASSKGGGELFF. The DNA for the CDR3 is TGTGCCAGCAGTAAAGGGGGCGGGGAGCTGTTTTTT.

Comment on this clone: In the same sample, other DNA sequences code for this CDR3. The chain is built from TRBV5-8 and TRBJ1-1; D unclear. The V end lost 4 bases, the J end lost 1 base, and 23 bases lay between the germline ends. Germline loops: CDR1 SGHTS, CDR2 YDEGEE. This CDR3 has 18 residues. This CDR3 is CASSLVGKHFHSNTEAFF. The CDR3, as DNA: TGTGCCAGCAGCCTGGTTGGTAAGCATTTCCACTCGAACACTGAAGCTTTCTTT.

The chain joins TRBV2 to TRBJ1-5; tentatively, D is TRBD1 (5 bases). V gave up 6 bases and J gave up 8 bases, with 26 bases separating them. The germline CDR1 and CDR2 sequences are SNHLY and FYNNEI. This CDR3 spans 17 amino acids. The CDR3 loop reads CASSWGSTPNFVKPQHF. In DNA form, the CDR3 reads TGTGCCAGCAGCTGGGGCAGCACCCCGAATTTTGTAAAGCCCCAGCATTTT.

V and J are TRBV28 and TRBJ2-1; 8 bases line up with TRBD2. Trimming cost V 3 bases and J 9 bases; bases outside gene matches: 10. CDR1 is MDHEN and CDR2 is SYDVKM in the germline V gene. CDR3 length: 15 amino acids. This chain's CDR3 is CASSLRSLAVSEQFF. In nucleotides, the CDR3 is TGTGCCAGCAGTTTGAGGTCACTAGCGGTCAGTGAGCAGTTCTTC.

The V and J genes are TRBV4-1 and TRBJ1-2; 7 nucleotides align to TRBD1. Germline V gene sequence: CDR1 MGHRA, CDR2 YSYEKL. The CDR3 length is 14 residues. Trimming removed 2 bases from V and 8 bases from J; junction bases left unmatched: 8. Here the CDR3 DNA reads TGCGCCAGCAGCCAACCGGGACAGAATAAAGGCTACACCTTC. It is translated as CASSQPGQNKGYTF.

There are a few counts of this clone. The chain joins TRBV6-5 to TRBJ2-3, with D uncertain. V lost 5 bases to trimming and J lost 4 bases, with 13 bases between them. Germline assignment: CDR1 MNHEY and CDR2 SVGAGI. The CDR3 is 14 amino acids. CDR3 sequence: CASSDKRAPDTQYF. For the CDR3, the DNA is TGTGCCAGCAGTGATAAGCGCGCTCCAGATACGCAGTATTTT.

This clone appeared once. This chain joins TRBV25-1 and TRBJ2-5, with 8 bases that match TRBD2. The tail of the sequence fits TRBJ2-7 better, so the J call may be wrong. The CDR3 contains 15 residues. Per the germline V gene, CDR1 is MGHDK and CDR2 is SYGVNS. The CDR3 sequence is CASSEPGGSSYEQYF. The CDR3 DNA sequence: TGTGCCAGCAGTGAACCGGGGGGGAGCTCCTACGAGCAGTACTTC.

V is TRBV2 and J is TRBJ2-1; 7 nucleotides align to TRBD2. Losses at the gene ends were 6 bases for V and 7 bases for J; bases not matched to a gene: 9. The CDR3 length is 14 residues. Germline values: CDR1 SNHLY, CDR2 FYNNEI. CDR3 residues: CASRGLGGGNEQFF. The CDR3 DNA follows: TGTGCCAGCAGAGGGTTGGGGGGGGGTAATGAGCAGTTCTTC.

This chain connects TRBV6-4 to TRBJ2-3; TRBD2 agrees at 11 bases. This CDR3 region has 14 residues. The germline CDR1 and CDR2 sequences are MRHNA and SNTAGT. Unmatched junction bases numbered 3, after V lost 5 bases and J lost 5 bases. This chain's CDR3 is CASSTLAGEDTQYF. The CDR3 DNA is TGTGCCAGCAGTACACTAGCGGGGGAAGATACGCAGTATTTT.

Here the CDR3 reads CASSEGGGHYEQYF. DNA for the CDR3: TGTGCCAGCAGCGAGGGGGGAGGGCACTACGAGCAGTACTTC. The genes are TRBV4-2 and TRBJ2-7; possible D gene TRBD2, 7 bases. V lost 5 bases and J lost 3, with 14 bases in between. The germline V gene encodes CDR1 LGHNA and CDR2 YNFKEQ. This CDR3 has 14 amino acids.

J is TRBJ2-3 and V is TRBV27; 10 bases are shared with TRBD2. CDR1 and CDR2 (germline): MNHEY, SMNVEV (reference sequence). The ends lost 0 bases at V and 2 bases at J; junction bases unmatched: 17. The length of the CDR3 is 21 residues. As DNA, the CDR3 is TGTGCCAGCAGTTTATCGGGGGGGGGCGGTGCTAGCGGGAGTTTCACAGATACGCAGTATTTT. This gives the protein CASSLSGGGGASGSFTDTQYF.

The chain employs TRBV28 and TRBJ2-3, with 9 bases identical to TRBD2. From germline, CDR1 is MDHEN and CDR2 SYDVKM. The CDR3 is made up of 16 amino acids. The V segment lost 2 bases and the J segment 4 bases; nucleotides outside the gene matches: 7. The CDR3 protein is CASSLARGGIADTQYF. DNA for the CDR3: TGTGCCAGCAGTTTAGCGCGGGGGGGTATCGCAGATACGCAGTATTTT.